This T cell receptor beta chain was observed in a study of blood T cell repertoires in COVID-19. Study information: The samples span acute and convalescent COVID-19 from the United States, Italy and Spain. PBMCs, B-cell-depleted T cells, or T cells provided the cDNA or gDNA that made up the material.

As handled by the study authors: How many nucleated cells were present was estimated from reference gene primer amplification. Method: immunoSEQ multiplex PCR; TCRdb's copy keeps in-frame clones and lacks some. The V and J calls and clone size come from that table; D and trimming were worked out from the DNA. The sample holds 45,000 to 65,000 clones, roughly nine tenths seen once. The TCR sequence derives from a man aged 60 to 75 with active COVID-19. Input material: peripheral blood.

The CDR3, as DNA: TGTGCCAGTAATGGAGGGATCCGCAACGAGCAGTACTTC. Protein: CASNGGIRNEQYF. This chain uses TRBV28 with TRBJ2-7; maybe TRBD2 (6 bases). Trimming removed 9 bases at V and 5 bases at J, with 17 bases between. The V gene's germline CDR1 is MDHEN and CDR2 SYDVKM. The CDR3 totals 13 residues.